These 32 T cell receptor beta chains were sequenced from one sample in a study of blood T cells in healthy people across ages. A sample-barcoded 5' primer and a J-beta primer mix were used in a second PCR of roughly 7 to 11 cycles. TCRdb redid the calling of the 5' RACE reads with MiXCR, one entry per CDR3 protein. The sample includes roughly 1.7 million distinct CDR3 sequences, 30% to 35% of them seen just once. Sequencing used blood. These receptors all stem from a woman under 40 in good health.

This clonotype turned up a few times. The J gene is TRBJ2-1, the V gene TRBV20-1; D not resolved. Germline V gives CDR1 DFQATT, CDR2 SNEGSKA (reference sequence). This CDR3 is built from 12 residues. Between the trimmed V and J ends, which lost 0 bases and 8 bases, there was a span of 8 bases. CDR3 sequence: CSARESRYEQFF. For the CDR3, the DNA is TGCAGTGCTAGAGAGAGCAGGTATGAGCAGTTCTTC.

The chain has TRBV20-1 and TRBJ2-4; 9 bases fit TRBD1. This CDR3 contains 12 residues. CDR1 and CDR2 from the germline V gene are DFQATT and SNEGSKA (reference sequence). The V gene end was trimmed by 6 bases and the J gene end by 13 bases; junction bases not matched to a gene: 10. CDR3 residues: CSAVPGQGKQYF. The CDR3 DNA sequence: TGCAGTGCCGTACCGGGACAGGGAAAGCAGTACTTC.

This clonotype was detected once. CDR3 region: CASSYGLAGVNGELFF. The DNA for the CDR3 is TGTGCCAGCAGCTATGGACTAGCGGGAGTGAACGGGGAGCTGTTTTTT. The rearrangement links TRBV5-6 to TRBJ2-2, with 13 positions matching TRBD2. The CDR3 length is 16 residues. CDR1 is SGHDT, CDR2 YYEEEE, per germline. V was pared by 3 bases and J by 7 bases, with 6 bases of the junction left unmatched. The complete variable domain, with remaining parts taken from reference TRBV5-6 and TRBJ2-2, reads DAGVTQSPTHLIKTRGQQVTLRCSPKSGHDTVSWYQQALGQGPQFIFQYYEEEERQRGNFPDRFSGHQFPNYSSELNVNALLLGDSALYLCASSYGLAGVNGELFFGEGSRLTVL.

A word on this clonotype: One junction end disagrees with the germline gene, perhaps due to a read error. This sequence joins TRBV20-1 and TRBJ1-2; a possible D gene is TRBD1 (5 bases). Per the germline V gene, CDR1 is DFQATT and CDR2 is SNEGSKA (reference sequence). The CDR3 spans 14 residues. CDR3 DNA: TGCAATGCTAGAGACCCAGGGTCAAACTATGGCTACACCTTC. Translation gives CNARDPGSNYGYTF.

A few counts support this clonotype. V and J are TRBV20-1 and TRBJ2-5; 8 bases match TRBD2. The J call is uncertain, as TRBJ2-7 better fits the DNA end. The CDR3 runs 16 residues. The germline V gene encodes CDR1 DFQATT and CDR2 SNEGSKA (reference sequence). CDR3 amino acids: CSAREGGGGTSYEQYF. The CDR3 DNA is TGCAGTGCTAGAGAAGGAGGCGGGGGGACCTCCTACGAGCAGTACTTC.

This clonotype was detected only a few times. The genes are TRBV29-1 and TRBJ2-1, with TRBD2 matching over 7 bases. Germline V gene lookup returns CDR1 SQVTM and CDR2 ANQGSEA. The CDR3 has 13 amino acids. J was trimmed by 6 bases and V by 4 bases; bases with no gene match: 6. The CDR3 DNA reads TGCAGCGTTGCCCCTAGCGGCGCCAATGAGCAGTTCTTC. It specifies CSVAPSGANEQFF.

This clonotype came up a few times. This chain links TRBV5-1 with TRBJ2-7; 7 bases agree with TRBD2. V lost 6 bases, J lost 0 bases, and 6 bases stayed unmatched. The germline V gene has CDR1 SGHRS and CDR2 YFSETQ. The CDR3 runs to 14 residues. The CDR3 protein is CASTSGGSSYEQYF. The CDR3 DNA is TGCGCCAGCACCTCGGGGGGTAGCTCCTACGAGCAGTACTTC.

This clonotype was found many times. The chain links TRBV6-4 to TRBJ2-7; TRBD2 matches 8 bases. Trimming took 10 bases from V and 3 from J; bases not matched to a gene: 8. CDR1 MRHNA and CDR2 SNTAGT come from the germline V gene. The CDR3 spans 13 residues. This chain's CDR3 is CAIRGGLYYEQYF. CDR3 nucleotides: TGTGCCATCCGGGGGGGGCTCTACTACGAGCAGTACTTC.

The chain employs TRBV7-3 and TRBJ2-1; the D gene is possibly TRBD2 (6 bases). V shed 4 bases and J shed 0 bases, with 19 bases lying between them. The germline gives CDR1 SGHTA, CDR2 FQGTGA. This CDR3 is 18 amino acids long. This chain's CDR3 is CASSYTGGLPFSYNEQFF. Written as DNA, the CDR3 is TGTGCCAGCAGCTATACTGGGGGGTTGCCATTCTCCTACAATGAGCAGTTCTTC.

This sequence joins TRBV6-5 and TRBJ2-2; tentatively, D is TRBD1 (5 bases). Trimming took 6 bases from V and 3 from J, leaving 17 bases between them. CDR1 MNHEY and CDR2 SVGAGI come from the germline V gene. This CDR3 is 16 amino acids long. CDR3 in amino acids: CASSREGVRYTGELFF. The DNA for the CDR3 is TGTGCCAGCAGCCGTGAAGGGGTGCGGTACACCGGGGAGCTGTTTTTT.

The rearrangement joins TRBV5-1 to TRBJ1-1; no definite D call. There are 13 residues in the CDR3. Germline loops: CDR1 SGHRS, CDR2 YFSETQ. V lost 0 bases to trimming and J lost 9 bases, with 12 bases between them. DNA of the CDR3: TGCGCCAGCAGCTTGGCCATGAGGAGCCAAGCTTTCTTT. Translated, it gives CASSLAMRSQAFF.

The rearrangement links TRBV9 to TRBJ2-1; D is undetermined. CDR1 is SGDLS and CDR2 is YYNGEE in the germline V gene. Between the trimmed V and J ends, which lost 4 bases and 9 bases, there was a span of 11 bases. There are 12 residues in the CDR3. The CDR3: CASSTSPFEQFF. The CDR3 DNA is TGTGCCAGCAGCACCAGCCCCTTTGAGCAGTTCTTC.

The chain is built from TRBV9 and TRBJ2-3, with 11 bases that match TRBD1. V lost 4 bases and J lost 1; bases outside the gene matches: 5. This CDR3 spans 16 amino acids. CDR1 and CDR2 (germline): SGDLS, YYNGEE. The CDR3 protein is CASSPQGQGGTDTQYF. CDR3 DNA: TGTGCCAGCAGCCCTCAGGGACAGGGGGGCACAGATACGCAGTATTTT.

The J gene is TRBJ2-2, the V gene TRBV5-1; 11 nucleotides align to TRBD2. The V gene end was trimmed by 2 bases and the J gene end by 4 bases; junction bases not matched to a gene: 1. Germline CDR1 is SGHRS and CDR2 is YFSETQ. This CDR3 has 15 amino acids. This chain's CDR3 is CASSFTSGSTGELFF. CDR3 nucleotide sequence: TGCGCCAGCAGCTTTACTAGCGGGAGCACCGGGGAGCTGTTTTTT.

The V and J genes are TRBV7-9 and TRBJ1-5, with 9 bases identical to TRBD1. Germline V gene data show CDR1 as SEHNR and CDR2 as FQNEAQ (reference sequence). This CDR3 comprises 15 residues. V shed 5 bases and J 6 bases; nucleotides not matched to a gene: 8. As DNA, the CDR3 is TGTGCCAGCAGCCCGACAGGGGGGAACACTCAGCCCCAGCATTTT. It is translated as CASSPTGGNTQPQHF.

This clonotype was counted a few times. The chain is built from TRBV3-1 and TRBJ2-7; tentatively, D is TRBD2 (5 bases). The ends were cut back, 1 base at V and 0 bases at J, with 16 bases in the middle. This CDR3 is 17 amino acids long. The germline gives CDR1 LGHDT, CDR2 YNNKEL (reference sequence). The CDR3 loop is CASSQVGRTEDSYEQYF. CDR3 sequence (DNA): TGTGCCAGCAGCCAAGTGGGAAGGACGGAGGACTCCTACGAGCAGTACTTC.

This clonotype was seen many times. V and J are TRBV20-1 and TRBJ2-5, with D tentatively TRBD1 (6 bases). Trimming took off 1 base at V and 5 bases at J, with 11 bases between the two ends. Germline CDR1 and CDR2: DFQATT and SNEGSKA (reference sequence). CDR3 length: 13 residues. CDR3: CSARVRGSETQYF. The CDR3 nucleotides read TGCAGTGCTAGAGTCAGGGGATCTGAGACCCAGTACTTC.

This clonotype was seen only a few times. The chain recombines TRBV27 with TRBJ2-1; 9 nucleotides align to TRBD2. The germline V gene has CDR1 MNHEY and CDR2 SMNVEV (reference sequence). J gave up 4 bases and V 6 bases, and 7 bases lay outside the gene matches. The CDR3 sequence is 15 residues long. Here the CDR3 DNA reads TGTGCCAGCAGGGGGGGCCTAGCGGGATACAATGAGCAGTTCTTC. Translated: CASRGGLAGYNEQFF.

This clonotype was observed a handful of times. The chain combines TRBV24-1 with TRBJ2-3; 7 bases map to TRBD1. Per the germline V gene, CDR1 is KGHDR and CDR2 is SFDVKD. This CDR3 region has 16 residues. With 3 bases clipped from V and 2 bases from J, the junction kept 7 bases outside the gene matches. The CDR3 here is CATSDAYRGSTDTQYF. The DNA of the CDR3 is TGTGCCACCAGTGATGCCTACAGGGGATCCACAGATACGCAGTATTTT.

This clonotype was counted between two and nine times. The gene calls are TRBV7-2 and TRBJ2-1; tentatively, D is TRBD2 (7 bases). Trimming took off 4 bases at V and 6 bases at J, with 13 bases between the two ends. The CDR3 contains 14 residues. CDR1 SGHTA and CDR2 FQGNSA come from the germline V gene. CDR3 nucleotides: TGTGCCAGCAGCTCAAGACGGGGGGCCAATGAGCAGTTCTTC. It is translated as CASSSRRGANEQFF.

This clonotype was seen more than once but under ten times. The chain carries TRBV28 and TRBJ2-3; D unresolved. Per the germline V gene, CDR1 is MDHEN and CDR2 is SYDVKM. This CDR3 region has 16 residues. The V and J ends lost 1 base and 2 bases respectively, with 13 bases between them. The CDR3 DNA reads as TGTGCCAGCAGTTTATACACCAATCCAACCACAGATACGCAGTATTTT. Translation gives CASSLYTNPTTDTQYF.

This clonotype appeared a few times. This chain uses TRBV3-1 with TRBJ2-1; no reliable D call. The germline V and J ends were trimmed by 1 base and 0 bases, with 16 bases remaining between them. The CDR3 runs to 18 residues. CDR1 LGHDT and CDR2 YNNKEL come from the germline V gene (reference sequence). The CDR3 nucleotides are TGTGCCAGCAGCCAAGTCTCAGGACCTTTTAGCTCCTACAATGAGCAGTTCTTC. Protein: CASSQVSGPFSSYNEQFF.

This chain links TRBV9 with TRBJ2-3, with 9 bases matching TRBD2. The CDR3 is 17 amino acids. In germline, CDR1 is SGDLS, CDR2 YYNGEE. The junction had 10 bases not matched to a gene; V was cut back by 0 bases and J by 5 bases. This CDR3 is CASSVGLAGAGGDTQYF. The CDR3 nucleotides are TGTGCCAGCAGCGTAGGATTAGCGGGGGCCGGGGGAGATACGCAGTATTTT. Complete variable domain (other parts from reference TRBV9 and TRBJ2-3): DSGVTQTPKHLITATGQRVTLRCSPRSGDLSVYWYQQSLDQGLQFLIQYYNGEERAKGNILERFSAQQFPDLHSELNLSSLELGDSALYFCASSVGLAGAGGDTQYFGPGTRLTVL.

This clonotype was detected only a few times. The chain has TRBV11-2 and TRBJ2-5; TRBD2 matches 7 bases. V was pared by 0 bases and J by 6 bases, with 13 bases of the junction left unmatched. The germline CDR1 and CDR2 sequences are SGHAT and FQNNGV. CDR3 size: 17 residues. CDR3 DNA sequence: TGTGCCAGCAGCTTAGATATAGCGGCGGGAGTCGGGAAGACCCAGTACTTC. Residues: CASSLDIAAGVGKTQYF.

This clonotype came up a few times. V and J are TRBV15 and TRBJ2-5, with TRBD2 identical over 13 bases. V lost 5 bases, J lost 4 bases, and 13 bases stayed unmatched. Germline CDR1 and CDR2: LNHNV and YYDKDF (reference sequence). CDR3 size: 18 residues. This CDR3 reads CATSRRRRTSGSGETQYF. The CDR3 DNA sequence: TGTGCCACCAGCCGGAGGCGTCGGACTAGCGGGAGTGGAGAGACCCAGTACTTC. Combining the CDR3 with reference TRBV15 and TRBJ2-5 gives the whole variable domain DAMVIQNPRYQVTQFGKPVTLSCSQTLNHNVMYWYQQKSSQAPKLLFHYYDKDFNNEADTPDNFQSRRPNTSFCFLDIRSPGLGDTAMYLCATSRRRRTSGSGETQYFGPGTRLLVL.

The CDR3 DNA reads as TGTGCCAGCAGGTCTTCGTCGGGTACCTACGAGCAGTACTTC. Its protein product is CASRSSSGTYEQYF. The chain employs TRBV7-3 and TRBJ2-7; D remains unclear. Germline V gene data show CDR1 as SGHTA and CDR2 as FQGTGA. CDR3 size: 14 residues. Trimming removed 6 bases at V and 2 bases at J, with 14 bases between.

This clonotype showed up just a few times. The gene calls are TRBV29-1 and TRBJ2-1; TRBD2 might be the D (7 bases). Trimming pared 8 bases from V and 5 bases from J, leaving 22 bases between. Germline V CDR1 and CDR2: SQVTM, ANQGSEA. The CDR3 consists of 15 residues. Written as DNA, the CDR3 is TGCAGCAACGGGGAGGGGGTAAAAGGGAACAATGAGCAGTTCTTC. It yields the protein CSNGEGVKGNNEQFF.

This clonotype was seen a handful of times. V and J are TRBV10-2 and TRBJ2-7, with D perhaps matching TRBD1 or TRBD2 (5 bases each). CDR3 size: 14 residues. From germline, CDR1 is WSHSY and CDR2 SAAADI. V lost 5 bases and J lost 7, with 18 bases in between. The DNA for the CDR3 is TGCGCCAGCAGTCCTAGCTCATACTCAGGGGAGCAGTACTTC. Encoded protein: CASSPSSYSGEQYF.

This clonotype was recorded a few times. The chain couples TRBV7-9 to TRBJ2-1; weak D call: TRBD2 (6 bases). CDR3 size: 13 residues. V was cut by 6 bases and J by 8 bases, with 14 bases left in between. The germline CDR1 and CDR2 sequences are SEHNR and FQNEAQ (reference sequence). Written as DNA, the CDR3 is TGTGCCAGCAGTGGAGGGCCCGGCGATGAGCAGTTCTTC. This translates into CASSGGPGDEQFF.

V usage is TRBV7-9 and J usage is TRBJ2-3; TRBD1 or TRBD2 may be the D gene (5 bases each). V lost 1 base and J 0 bases, leaving 11 bases between the germline ends. Germline lookup yields CDR1 SEHNR and CDR2 FQNEAQ (reference sequence). The CDR3 spans 16 residues. CDR3 amino acids: CASSLVPGRSTDTQYF. The CDR3, as DNA: TGTGCCAGCAGCTTAGTTCCGGGACGGAGCACAGATACGCAGTATTTT.

The chain uses TRBV19 and TRBJ2-4; 8 bases align to TRBD1. Germline V gene data show CDR1 as LNHDA and CDR2 as SQIVND (reference sequence). The junction had 4 bases not matched to a gene; V was cut back by 4 bases and J by 5 bases. There are 14 residues in the CDR3. The CDR3 here is CASSKTGVENIQYF. Written as DNA, the CDR3 is TGTGCCAGTAGTAAGACAGGGGTGGAAAACATTCAGTACTTC.

DNA of the CDR3: TGCAGTGCTAGAGAGTCCTGGCCCGGAAATGAGCAGTTCTTC. Translation: CSARESWPGNEQFF. This rearrangement joins TRBV20-1 to TRBJ2-1, with no clear D. The CDR3 is made up of 14 amino acids. V lost 0 bases and J 7 bases, leaving 13 bases between the germline ends. Germline V gene data show CDR1 as DFQATT and CDR2 as SNEGSKA (reference sequence).